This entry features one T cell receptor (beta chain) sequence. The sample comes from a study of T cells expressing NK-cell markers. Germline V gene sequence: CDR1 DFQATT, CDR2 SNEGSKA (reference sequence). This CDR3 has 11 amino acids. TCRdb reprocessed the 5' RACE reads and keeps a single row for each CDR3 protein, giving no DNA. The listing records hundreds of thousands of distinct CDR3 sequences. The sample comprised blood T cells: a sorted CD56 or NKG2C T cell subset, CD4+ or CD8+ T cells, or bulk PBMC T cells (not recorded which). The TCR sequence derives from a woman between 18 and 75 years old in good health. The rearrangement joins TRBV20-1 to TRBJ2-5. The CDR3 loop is CSARDEETQYF.